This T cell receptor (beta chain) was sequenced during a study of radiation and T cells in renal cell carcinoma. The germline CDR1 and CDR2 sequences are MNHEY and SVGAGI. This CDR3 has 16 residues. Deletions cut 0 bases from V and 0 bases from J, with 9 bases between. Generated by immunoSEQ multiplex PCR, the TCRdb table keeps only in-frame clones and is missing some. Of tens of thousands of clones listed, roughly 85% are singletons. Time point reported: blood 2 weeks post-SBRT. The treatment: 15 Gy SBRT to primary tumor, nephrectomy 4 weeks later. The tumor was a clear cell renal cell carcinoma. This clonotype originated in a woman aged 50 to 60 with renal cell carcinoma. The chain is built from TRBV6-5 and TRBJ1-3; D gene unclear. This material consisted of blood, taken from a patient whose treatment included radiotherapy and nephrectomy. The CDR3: CASSYSRGISGNTIYF. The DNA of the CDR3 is TGTGCCAGCAGTTACTCTAGAGGAATCTCTGGAAACACCATATATTTT.